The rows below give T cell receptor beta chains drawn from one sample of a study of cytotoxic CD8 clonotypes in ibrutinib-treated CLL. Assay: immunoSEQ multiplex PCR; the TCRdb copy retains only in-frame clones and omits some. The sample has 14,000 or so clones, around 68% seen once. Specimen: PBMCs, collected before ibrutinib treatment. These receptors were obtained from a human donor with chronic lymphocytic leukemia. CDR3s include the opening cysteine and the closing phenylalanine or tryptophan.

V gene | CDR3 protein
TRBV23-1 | CASSPGGRTEAFF
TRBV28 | CASSLGGDRGYTF
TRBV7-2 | CASSGTRTDTQYF
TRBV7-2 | CASSSQFPRGHEQYF
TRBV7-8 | CASSLLGATDTQYF
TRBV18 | CASSPRAGGRTDTQYF
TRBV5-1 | CASSLGLGSEDEAFF
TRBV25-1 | CANNRGPTGELFF
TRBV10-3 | CAISAKTGGEQETQYF
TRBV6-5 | CASSPGLGGGYGYTF
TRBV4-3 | CASSQALGAGMNTEAFF
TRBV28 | CASTVPLSYEQYF
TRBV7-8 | CASSPRRGTDPYGYTF
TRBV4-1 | CASSQGQGAAEAFF
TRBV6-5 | CASSYSMVGRVHEQYF
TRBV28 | CASTNNYGYTF
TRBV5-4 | CASSLARASGYPGTQYF
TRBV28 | CASSLMTEPNYGYTF
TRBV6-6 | CASGRDEQYF
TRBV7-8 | CASSLGAVYSNQPQHF
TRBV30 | CAWSVSRTLFTGELFF
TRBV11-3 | CASSPTGGAGYEQYF
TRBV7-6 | CASSLIPLSQAGGGLYNEQFF
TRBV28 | CASSDTGTYGYTF
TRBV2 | CASTPGAGGELFF
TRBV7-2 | CASTLKVGGAYYGYTF
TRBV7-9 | CASSLGGGTAGNTIYF
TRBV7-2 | CASSPGGRGGTGELFF
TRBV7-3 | CASSPSGHRGTQYF
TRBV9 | CASSVGSQGAGELFF
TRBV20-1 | CSTGRPYEQYF
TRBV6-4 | CASSDHRTSGENTGELFF
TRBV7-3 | CASSLAPGGIYGYTF
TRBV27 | CASSLAAATNEKLFF
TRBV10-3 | CAISESGTAAVDSPLHF
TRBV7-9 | CASSSRFRVQETQYF
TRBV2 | CASRHRLVRSYEQYF
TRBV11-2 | CASSLGYPGYEQYF
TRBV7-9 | CASTTNGRENTGELFF
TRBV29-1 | CSVEAQTQGEGEKLFF
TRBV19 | CASSISGQGPYEQYF
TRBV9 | CASSPLAGDSDTQYF
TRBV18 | CASSFARGPSPLHF
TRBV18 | CASSPNHGAVGGGSNQPQHF
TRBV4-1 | CASSTILPLSADEQYF
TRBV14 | CASSPQGRRSPLHF
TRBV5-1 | CASSLGGEQYF
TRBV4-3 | CASSQDRDWNTEAFF
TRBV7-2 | CASSLFAGELFF
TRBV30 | CARAGGLTGELFF